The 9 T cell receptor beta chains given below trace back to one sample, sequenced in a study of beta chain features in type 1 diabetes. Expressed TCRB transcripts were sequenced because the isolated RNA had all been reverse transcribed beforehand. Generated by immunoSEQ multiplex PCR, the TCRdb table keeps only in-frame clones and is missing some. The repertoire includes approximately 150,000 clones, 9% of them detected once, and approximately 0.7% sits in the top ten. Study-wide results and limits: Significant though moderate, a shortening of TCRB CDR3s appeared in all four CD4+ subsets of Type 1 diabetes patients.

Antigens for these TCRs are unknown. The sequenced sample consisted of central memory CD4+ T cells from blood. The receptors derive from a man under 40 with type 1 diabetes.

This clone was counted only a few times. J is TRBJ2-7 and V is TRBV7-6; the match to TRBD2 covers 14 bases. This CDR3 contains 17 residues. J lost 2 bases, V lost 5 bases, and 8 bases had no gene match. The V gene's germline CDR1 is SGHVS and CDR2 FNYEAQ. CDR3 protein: CASSAGLAGGGPYEQYF. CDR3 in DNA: TGTGCCAGCAGCGCCGGACTAGCGGGGGGCGGTCCCTACGAGCAGTACTTC.

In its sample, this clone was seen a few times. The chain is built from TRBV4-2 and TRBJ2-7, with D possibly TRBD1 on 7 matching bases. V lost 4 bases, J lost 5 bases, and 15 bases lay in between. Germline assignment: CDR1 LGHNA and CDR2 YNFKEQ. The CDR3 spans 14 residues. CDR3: CASSLTGTFNEQYF. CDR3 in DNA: TGTGCCAGCAGCCTGACAGGGACTTTTAACGAGCAGTACTTC.

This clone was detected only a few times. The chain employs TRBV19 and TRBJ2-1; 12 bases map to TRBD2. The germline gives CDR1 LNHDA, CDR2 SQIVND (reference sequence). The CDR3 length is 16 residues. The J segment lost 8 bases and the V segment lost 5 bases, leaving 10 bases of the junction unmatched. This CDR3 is CASSRPTSGGNYEQFF. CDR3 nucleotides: TGTGCCAGTAGTCGCCCTACTAGCGGGGGGAACTATGAGCAGTTCTTC.

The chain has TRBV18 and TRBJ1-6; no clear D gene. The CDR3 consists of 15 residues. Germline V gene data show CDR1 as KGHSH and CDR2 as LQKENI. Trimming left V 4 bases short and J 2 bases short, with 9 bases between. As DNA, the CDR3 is TGTGCCAGCTCACTCCCCGAGACCTATAATTCACCCCTCCACTTT. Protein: CASSLPETYNSPLHF. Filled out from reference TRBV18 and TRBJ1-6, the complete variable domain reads NAGVMQNPRHLVRRRGQEARLRCSPMKGHSHVYWYRQLPEEGLKFMVYLQKENIIDESGMPKERFSAEFPKEGPSILRIQQVVRGDSAAYFCASSLPETYNSPLHFGNGTRLTVT.

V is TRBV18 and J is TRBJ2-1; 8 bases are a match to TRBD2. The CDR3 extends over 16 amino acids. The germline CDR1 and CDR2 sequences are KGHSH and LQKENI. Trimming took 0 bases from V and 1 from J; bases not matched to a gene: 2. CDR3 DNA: TGTGCCAGCTCACCACCGGGACTAGGGTCCTACAATGAGCAGTTCTTC. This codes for CASSPPGLGSYNEQFF.

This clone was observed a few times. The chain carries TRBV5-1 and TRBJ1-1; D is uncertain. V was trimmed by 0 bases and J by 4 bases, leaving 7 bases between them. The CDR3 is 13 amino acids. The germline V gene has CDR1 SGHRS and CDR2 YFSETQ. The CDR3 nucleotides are TGCGCCAGCAGCTTGGACAGCGGCACTGAAGCTTTCTTT. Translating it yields CASSLDSGTEAFF.

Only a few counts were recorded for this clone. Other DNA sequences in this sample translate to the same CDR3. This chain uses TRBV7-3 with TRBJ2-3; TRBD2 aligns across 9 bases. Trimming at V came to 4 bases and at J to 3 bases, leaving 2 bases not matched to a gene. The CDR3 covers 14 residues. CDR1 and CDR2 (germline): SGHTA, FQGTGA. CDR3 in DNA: TGTGCCAGCAGCTCCGGACTAGCGACAGATACGCAGTATTTT. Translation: CASSSGLATDTQYF. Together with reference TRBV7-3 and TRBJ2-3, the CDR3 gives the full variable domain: GAGVSQTPSNKVTEKGKYVELRCDPISGHTALYWYRQSLGQGPEFLIYFQGTGAADDSGLPNDRFFAVRPEGSVSTLKIQRTERGDSAVYLCASSSGLATDTQYFGPGTRLTVL.

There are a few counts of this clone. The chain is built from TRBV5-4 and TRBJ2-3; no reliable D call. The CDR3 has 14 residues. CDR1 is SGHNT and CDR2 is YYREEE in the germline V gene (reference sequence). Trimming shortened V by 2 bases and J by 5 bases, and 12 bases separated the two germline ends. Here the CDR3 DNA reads TGTGCCAGCAGCTTTGGCACTATTGGAGATACGCAGTATTTT. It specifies CASSFGTIGDTQYF.

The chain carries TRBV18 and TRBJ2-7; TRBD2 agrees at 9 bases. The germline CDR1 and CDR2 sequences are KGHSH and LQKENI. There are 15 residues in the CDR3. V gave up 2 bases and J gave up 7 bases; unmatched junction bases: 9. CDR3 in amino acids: CASSPAGGPAGEQYF. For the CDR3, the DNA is TGTGCCAGCTCACCAGCGGGGGGGCCGGCGGGAGAGCAGTACTTC.